These 8 T cell receptor beta chains share one sample of origin, sequenced in a study of blood T cell repertoires in COVID-19. The method was immunoSEQ multiplex PCR; TCRdb's version includes in-frame clones alone and lacks a portion of them. This table has 250,000 to 350,000 clones, 84% appearing once. Sequencing was performed on peripheral blood. The receptors were sampled from a human donor with COVID-19, enrolled during active disease. The donor label of this sample is uncertain.

In its sample, this clone was seen a few times. CDR3 protein: CASSRTVGTANEKLFF. The CDR3 DNA follows: TGTGCCAGCAGCAGGACGGTCGGGACAGCTAATGAAAAACTGTTTTTT. This chain links TRBV21-1 with TRBJ1-4; TRBD1 reflects the table's D call only, with no check against the DNA. TRBV21-1 is given as a pseudogene. The CDR3 is made up of 16 amino acids.

The genes are TRBV27 and TRBJ2-2, with D possibly being TRBD1 (5 bases). The CDR3 spans 16 residues. V lost 4 bases and J 4 bases, leaving 16 bases between the germline ends. Germline-derived CDR1 and CDR2 are MNHEY and SMNVEV (reference sequence). The CDR3, as DNA: TGTGCCAGCAGTTCCGCATTTATAAGGGGCACCGGGGAGCTGTTTTTT. This translates into CASSSAFIRGTGELFF.

The rearrangement joins TRBV11-3 to TRBJ2-7; D is possibly TRBD2 (6 bases). This CDR3 spans 13 amino acids. Germline V gene sequence: CDR1 SGHNT, CDR2 YENEEA. With 5 bases removed from V and 3 bases from J, the gap between germline ends came to 11 bases. The CDR3 loop is CASSTRSGYEQYF. Here the CDR3 DNA reads TGTGCCAGCAGCACCCGTAGCGGCTACGAGCAGTACTTC.

The chain employs TRBV7-2 and TRBJ2-3; D not resolved. This CDR3 comprises 14 residues. Germline V CDR1 and CDR2: SGHTA, FQGNSA. Between the trimmed V and J ends, which lost 5 bases and 2 bases, there was a span of 11 bases. The CDR3 loop is CASSLAVYTDTQYF. The CDR3 DNA reads as TGTGCCAGCAGCCTGGCCGTGTACACAGATACGCAGTATTTT.

This clone was picked up one time. The CDR3 nucleotides are TGTGCCAGTAGTACCCCCGCCAGGGGCTATCAGCCCCAGCATTTT. This sequence encodes CASSTPARGYQPQHF. The chain links TRBV19 to TRBJ1-5, with D possibly TRBD1 on 6 matching bases. CDR3 size: 15 residues. In germline, CDR1 is LNHDA, CDR2 SQIVND (reference sequence). With 4 bases removed from V and 5 bases from J, the gap between germline ends came to 15 bases. The whole variable domain, remainder taken from reference TRBV19 and TRBJ1-5, is DGGITQSPKYLFRKEGQNVTLSCEQNLNHDAMYWYRQDPGQGLRLIYYSQIVNDFQKGDIAEGYSVSREKKESFPLTVTSAQKNPTAFYLCASSTPARGYQPQHFGDGTRLSIL.

The chain has TRBV6-5 and TRBJ1-2; a weak D match, TRBD1 (6 bases). CDR3 length equals 13 residues. Germline V gene data show CDR1 as MNHEY and CDR2 as SVGAGI. V was pared by 0 bases and J by 7 bases, with 9 bases between. CDR3 DNA: TGTGCCAGCAGTTACTCGGTAGGGGGTGGCTACACCTTC. Its translation is CASSYSVGGGYTF.

The rearrangement uses TRBV28 and TRBJ2-1, with D perhaps matching TRBD2 (6 bases). V was cut by 7 bases and J by 8 bases, with 18 bases left in between. The germline CDR1 and CDR2 sequences are MDHEN and SYDVKM. This CDR3 has 14 amino acids. CDR3 sequence (DNA): TGTGCCAGCACCCCTGCGGGAACTGACGATGAGCAGTTCTTC. Translated, it gives CASTPAGTDDEQFF.

The chain couples TRBV5-8 to TRBJ2-2; 13 bases line up with TRBD2. CDR3 size: 19 residues. V was pared by 3 bases and J by 0 bases, with 8 bases of the junction left unmatched. Germline V CDR1 and CDR2: SGHTS, YDEGEE. The CDR3 bases are TGTGCCAGCAGCTCACTAGCGGGAGGGCCGACAACGAACACCGGGGAGCTGTTTTTT. Encoded protein: CASSSLAGGPTTNTGELFF.